The 21 T cell receptor beta chains below were found in one sample sequenced in a study of cytomegalovirus exposure and HLA in healthy donors. 13 Jbeta primers and 60 Vbeta primers were used for the PCR. The data were produced by immunoSEQ multiplex PCR, yet TCRdb's version contains in-frame clones alone and is incomplete. The sample lists under 300,000 clones; 70% to 90% were seen once. The sequenced sample consisted of PBMCs. These receptors came from a woman aged 55 to 70 in good health and CMV-seropositive.

This clone was detected once. The CDR3 DNA is TGTGCCAGCAGCTTGGAGGGACAACACTCTGGAAACACCATATATTTT. It translates to CASSLEGQHSGNTIYF. V and J are TRBV5-4 and TRBJ1-3; TRBD1 might be the D (6 bases). V lost 0 bases and J lost 0, with 10 bases in between. The length of the CDR3 is 16 residues. Germline loops: CDR1 SGHNT, CDR2 YYREEE (reference sequence).

For this clone: One end of the junction is discordant with germline, which a read error may explain. The CDR3 DNA is TGTGCCAGCAGTTCCTCGACTAGACCCTTCTTC. Protein product: CASSSSTRPFF. V is TRBV28 and J is TRBJ2-7; tentative D call: TRBD2 (6 bases). Germline CDR1 and CDR2: MDHEN and SYDVKM. The CDR3 is made up of 11 amino acids.

This chain links TRBV18 with TRBJ2-7; possible D gene TRBD1, 5 bases. V was trimmed by 2 bases and J by 4 bases, leaving 6 bases between them. Per the germline V gene, CDR1 is KGHSH and CDR2 is LQKENI. There are 12 residues in the CDR3. The CDR3 coding sequence is TGTGCCAGCTCACCAGCAGGGTACGAGCAGTACTTC. It encodes CASSPAGYEQYF.

V usage is TRBV7-3 and J usage is TRBJ2-5; 8 bases match TRBD2. The germline V gene has CDR1 SGHTA and CDR2 FQGTGA. The CDR3 totals 14 residues. Trimming cost V 5 bases and J 4 bases; bases outside gene matches: 6. CDR3 in DNA: TGTGCCAGCAGCGCGCAAGCGGGAGCAGAGACCCAGTACTTC. As protein: CASSAQAGAETQYF.

The chain is built from TRBV6-6 and TRBJ1-5; 10 nucleotides agree with TRBD1. The trim removed 5 bases at V and 1 base at J, leaving 5 bases unmatched. This CDR3 has 16 amino acids. CDR1 is MNHNY, CDR2 SVGAGI, per germline (reference sequence). The CDR3 DNA sequence: TGTGCCAGCAGTAACCGGGACAGGGGAAGCAATCAGCCCCAGCATTTT. Its translation: CASSNRDRGSNQPQHF.

The V call is TRBV5-6, the J call TRBJ1-2; D is uncertain. V dropped 2 bases and J dropped 0 bases, with 5 bases sitting between them. The CDR3 is 13 residues long. The V gene's germline CDR1 is SGHDT and CDR2 YYEEEE. The CDR3 sequence: CASSLLANYGYTF. CDR3 in DNA: TGTGCCAGCAGCTTATTAGCTAACTATGGCTACACCTTC.

This chain's CDR3 is CASSASRQPQHF. Written as DNA, the CDR3 is TGTGCCAGCAGTGCGAGCCGTCAGCCCCAGCATTTT. The chain has TRBV2 and TRBJ1-5, with unresolved D. Germline V gene lookup returns CDR1 SNHLY and CDR2 FYNNEI. The CDR3 spans 12 residues. Trimming shortened V by 4 bases and J by 6 bases, and 7 bases separated the two germline ends.

The chain uses TRBV4-1 and TRBJ2-7, with D perhaps matching TRBD2 (6 bases). Germline assignment: CDR1 MGHRA and CDR2 YSYEKL. V lost 5 bases and J 3 bases, leaving 23 bases between the germline ends. The CDR3 has 17 amino acids. DNA for the CDR3: TGCGCCAGCAGCAAATCAGGCGGCGGGGCTACATTCTACGAGCAGTACTTC. It specifies CASSKSGGGATFYEQYF.

This clone was detected only once. This chain links TRBV29-1 with TRBJ1-1; 9 bases agree with TRBD1. The CDR3 runs 12 residues. The junction had 1 base not matched to a gene; V was cut back by 7 bases and J by 1 base. The germline CDR1 and CDR2 sequences are SQVTM and ANQGSEA. The chain's CDR3 is CSGGQGNTEAFF. CDR3 coding DNA: TGCAGCGGGGGACAGGGGAACACTGAAGCTTTCTTT.

The chain recombines TRBV29-1 with TRBJ2-7, with D tentatively TRBD1 (6 bases). Germline assignment: CDR1 SQVTM and CDR2 ANQGSEA. V was shortened by 3 bases and J by 6 bases, with 12 bases between the two germline ends. The CDR3 contains 12 residues. CDR3 nucleotides: TGCAGCGTTGACCTCAGGGGCGGCGAGCAGTACTTC. Its translation is CSVDLRGGEQYF.

A single count supports this clone. The chain combines TRBV10-1 with TRBJ2-2; TRBD2 agrees at 10 bases. The V segment lost 5 bases and the J segment 6 bases; nucleotides outside the gene matches: 6. Germline CDR1 is WNHNN and CDR2 is SYGVQD (reference sequence). This CDR3 has 15 amino acids. DNA for the CDR3: TGCGCCAGCAGTTACCTAGCGGGAGAGGCCGGGGAGCTGTTTTTT. It codes for CASSYLAGEAGELFF.

Only a few counts were recorded for this clone. The chain uses TRBV6-1 and TRBJ2-2; no firm D call. This CDR3 has 17 amino acids. Deletions cut 4 bases from V and 7 bases from J, with 22 bases between. Per germline, CDR1 MNHNS and CDR2 SASEGT. The CDR3 nucleotides read TGTGCCAGCAGTGCCCGAATCTCGACACTCGGATACGGGGAGCTGTTTTTT. Its protein product is CASSARISTLGYGELFF.

In its sample, this clone was seen once. The chain joins TRBV18 to TRBJ2-3; 10 bases align to TRBD2. The germline V gene has CDR1 KGHSH and CDR2 LQKENI. The CDR3 extends over 15 amino acids. Unmatched junction bases numbered 6, after V lost 5 bases and J lost 4 bases. The CDR3 loop is CASSTLAGGSDTQYF. CDR3 nucleotides: TGTGCCAGCTCAACCTTAGCGGGAGGATCAGATACGCAGTATTTT.

The rearrangement uses TRBV6-4 and TRBJ2-7; D remains ambiguous. V lost 10 bases and J lost 0, with 13 bases in between. Germline CDR1 and CDR2: MRHNA and SNTAGT. This CDR3 spans 13 amino acids. The CDR3 is CATTLGVSYEQYF. In DNA form, the CDR3 reads TGTGCCACCACGTTAGGAGTCTCCTACGAGCAGTACTTC.

V and J are TRBV7-6 and TRBJ2-7; 7 bases are a match to TRBD2. With 5 bases clipped from V and 4 bases from J, the junction kept 5 bases outside the gene matches. CDR1 is SGHVS, CDR2 FNYEAQ, per germline. The length of the CDR3 is 13 residues. Here the CDR3 DNA reads TGTGCCAGCAGCCCCTTACTAGCGTACGAGCAGTACTTC. Residues: CASSPLLAYEQYF.

The chain combines TRBV6-5 with TRBJ2-3; 12 positions agree with TRBD2. V shed 7 bases and J 4 bases; nucleotides not matched to a gene: 6. This CDR3 is 15 amino acids long. Germline CDR1 MNHEY, CDR2 SVGAGI. The CDR3 sequence is CASTVTSGSADTQYF. DNA of the CDR3: TGTGCCAGCACCGTGACTAGCGGGAGCGCAGATACGCAGTATTTT.

The chain joins TRBV4-1 to TRBJ1-2, with TRBD1 as a possible D gene (5 bases). The V gene's germline CDR1 is MGHRA and CDR2 YSYEKL. CDR3 length: 14 amino acids. V lost 3 bases, J lost 0 bases, and 8 bases lay in between. The CDR3 DNA is TGCGCCAGCAGCCAGATCAGGGCTAACTATGGCTACACCTTC. Its protein product is CASSQIRANYGYTF.

Note on this clone: Other DNA sequences in the same sample also yield this CDR3. The V call is TRBV2, the J call TRBJ2-1; TRBD2 matches at 14 bases. The CDR3 runs 14 residues. Germline lookup yields CDR1 SNHLY and CDR2 FYNNEI. The V gene end was trimmed by 6 bases and the J gene end by 5 bases; junction bases not matched to a gene: 0. The CDR3 DNA reads as TGTGCCAGCAGGGGACTAGCGGGAGACAATGAGCAGTTCTTC. This sequence encodes CASRGLAGDNEQFF. Full variable domain (outside the CDR3, taken from reference TRBV2 and TRBJ2-1): EPEVTQTPSHQVTQMGQEVILRCVPISNHLYFYWYRQILGQKVEFLVSFYNNEISEKSEIFDDQFSVERPDGSNFTLKIRSTKLEDSAMYFCASRGLAGDNEQFFGPGTRLTVL.

The chain links TRBV28 to TRBJ1-3; TRBD1 agrees at 7 bases. The length of the CDR3 is 14 residues. Per germline, CDR1 MDHEN and CDR2 SYDVKM. Unmatched junction bases numbered 2, after V lost 6 bases and J lost 0 bases. Here the CDR3 reads CASRTGFSGNTIYF. The CDR3 DNA reads TGTGCCAGCAGGACAGGGTTCTCTGGAAACACCATATATTTT. The variable domain in full, with the rest retrieved from reference TRBV28 and TRBJ1-3, is DVKVTQSSRYLVKRTGEKVFLECVQDMDHENMFWYRQDPGLGLRLIYFSYDVKMKEKGDIPEGYSVSREKKERFSLILESASTNQTSMYLCASRTGFSGNTIYFGEGSWLTVV.

In this sample, this clone turned up once. The chain combines TRBV9 with TRBJ1-1; D is undetermined. Germline-derived CDR1 and CDR2 are SGDLS and YYNGEE. Trimming left V 1 base short and J 1 base short, with 11 bases between. The CDR3 runs 15 residues. CDR3 nucleotides: TGTGCCAGCAGCGTAAACGAGGGCCGGAACACTGAAGCTTTCTTT. Encoded protein: CASSVNEGRNTEAFF.

The count of this clone is one. V gene TRBV30 combines with J gene TRBJ1-6, with 7 bases identical to TRBD1. CDR1 is GTSNPN and CDR2 is SVGIG in the germline V gene (reference sequence). The V and J ends lost 4 bases and 0 bases, in that order; junction bases with no gene match: 3. The CDR3 length is 15 residues. The CDR3 DNA sequence: TGTGCCTGGACAGGGGGAAGCTCCTATAATTCACCCCTCCACTTT. Translating gives CAWTGGSSYNSPLHF.